The present T cell receptor (beta chain) was sequenced within a study of T cell repertoires in cytomegalovirus infection. Per germline, CDR1 LNHDA and CDR2 SQIVND (reference sequence). V shed 6 bases and J 0 bases; nucleotides not matched to a gene: 9. The CDR3 extends over 16 amino acids. One entry per CDR3 protein results from TCRdb running MiXCR on the reads. The repertoire holds about 400,000 distinct CDR3 sequences, with around 18% as singletons. This clonotype occurred a few times. The chain uses TRBV19 and TRBJ2-3; TRBD2 matches at 7 bases. Source material: PBMCs. The receptor comes from a human donor in good health (CMV status not recorded). Some clones in this sample may be carry-over from other donors' samples. CDR3 DNA sequence: TGTGCCAGTAGCAAAACAGCGGGAAGGAGCACAGATACGCAGTATTTT. Its protein product is CASSKTAGRSTDTQYF.